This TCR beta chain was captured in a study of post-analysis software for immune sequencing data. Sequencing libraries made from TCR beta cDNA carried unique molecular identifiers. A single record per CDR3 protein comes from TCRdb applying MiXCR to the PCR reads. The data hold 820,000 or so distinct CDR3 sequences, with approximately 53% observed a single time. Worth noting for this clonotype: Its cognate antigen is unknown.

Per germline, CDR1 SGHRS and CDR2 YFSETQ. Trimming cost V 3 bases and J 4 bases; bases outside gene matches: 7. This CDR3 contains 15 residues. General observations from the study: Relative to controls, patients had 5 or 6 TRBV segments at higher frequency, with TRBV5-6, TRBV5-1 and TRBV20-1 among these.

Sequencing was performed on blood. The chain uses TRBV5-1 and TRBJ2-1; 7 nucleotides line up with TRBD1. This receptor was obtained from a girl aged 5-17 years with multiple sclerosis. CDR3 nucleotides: TGCGCCAGCAGCTCCCGGACAGGAGGTTACAATGAGCAGTTCTTC. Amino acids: CASSSRTGGYNEQFF. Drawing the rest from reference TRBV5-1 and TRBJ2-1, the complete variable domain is KAGVTQTPRYLIKTRGQQVTLSCSPISGHRSVSWYQQTPGQGLQFLFEYFSETQRNKGNFPGRFSGRQFSNSRSEMNVSTLELGDSALYLCASSSRTGGYNEQFFGPGTRLTVL.